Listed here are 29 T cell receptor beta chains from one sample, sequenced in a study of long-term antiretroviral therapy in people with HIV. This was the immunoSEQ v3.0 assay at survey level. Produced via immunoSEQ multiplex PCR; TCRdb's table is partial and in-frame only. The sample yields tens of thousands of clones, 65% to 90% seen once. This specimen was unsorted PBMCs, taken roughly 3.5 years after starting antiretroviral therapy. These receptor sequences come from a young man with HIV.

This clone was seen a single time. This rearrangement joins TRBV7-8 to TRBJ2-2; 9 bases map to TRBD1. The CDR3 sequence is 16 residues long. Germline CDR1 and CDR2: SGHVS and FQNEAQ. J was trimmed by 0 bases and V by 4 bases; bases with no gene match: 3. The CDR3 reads CASSSRTGANTGELFF. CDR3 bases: TGTGCCAGCAGCTCCCGGACAGGGGCGAACACCGGGGAGCTGTTTTTT.

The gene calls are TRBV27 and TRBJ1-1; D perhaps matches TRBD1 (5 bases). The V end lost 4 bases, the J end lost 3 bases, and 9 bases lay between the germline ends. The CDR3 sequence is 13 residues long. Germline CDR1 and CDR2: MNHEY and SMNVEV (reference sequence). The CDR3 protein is CASSSGLYTEAFF. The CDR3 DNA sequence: TGTGCCAGCAGTTCAGGGCTTTACACTGAAGCTTTCTTT.

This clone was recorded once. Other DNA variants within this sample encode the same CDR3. CDR3 residues: CASSFEGNEKLFF. The DNA of the CDR3 is TGCGCCAGCAGCTTCGAGGGGAATGAAAAACTGTTTTTT. The V and J genes are TRBV5-1 and TRBJ1-4, with D maybe TRBD1 (5 bases). Trimming left V 2 bases short and J 5 bases short, with 7 bases between. The CDR3 is 13 residues long. The germline CDR1 and CDR2 sequences are SGHRS and YFSETQ.

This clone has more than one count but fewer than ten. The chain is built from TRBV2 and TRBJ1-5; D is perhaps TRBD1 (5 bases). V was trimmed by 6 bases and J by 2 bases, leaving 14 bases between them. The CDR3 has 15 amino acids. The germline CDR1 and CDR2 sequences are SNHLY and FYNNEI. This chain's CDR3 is CASRNGLGGNQPQHF. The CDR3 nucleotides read TGTGCCAGCAGAAACGGGCTGGGGGGCAATCAGCCCCAGCATTTT.

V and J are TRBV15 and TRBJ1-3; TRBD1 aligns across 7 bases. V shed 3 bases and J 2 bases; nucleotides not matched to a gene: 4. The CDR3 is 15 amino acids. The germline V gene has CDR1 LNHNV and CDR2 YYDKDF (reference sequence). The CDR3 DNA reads TGTGCCACCAGCAGCAGGGGGAGGGCTGGAAACACCATATATTTT. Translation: CATSSRGRAGNTIYF.

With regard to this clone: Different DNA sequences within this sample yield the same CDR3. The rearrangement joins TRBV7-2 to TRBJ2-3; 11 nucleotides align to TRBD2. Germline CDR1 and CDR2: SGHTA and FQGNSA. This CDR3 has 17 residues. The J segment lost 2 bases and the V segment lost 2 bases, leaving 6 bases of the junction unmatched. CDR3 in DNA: TGTGCCAGCAGCTTACTAGCGGGAGGCCCCCCCACAGATACGCAGTATTTT. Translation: CASSLLAGGPPTDTQYF. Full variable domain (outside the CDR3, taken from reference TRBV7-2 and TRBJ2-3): GAGVSQSPSNKVTEKGKDVELRCDPISGHTALYWYRQSLGQGLEFLIYFQGNSAPDKSGLPSDRFSAERTGGSVSTLTIQRTQQEDSAVYLCASSLLAGGPPTDTQYFGPGTRLTVL.

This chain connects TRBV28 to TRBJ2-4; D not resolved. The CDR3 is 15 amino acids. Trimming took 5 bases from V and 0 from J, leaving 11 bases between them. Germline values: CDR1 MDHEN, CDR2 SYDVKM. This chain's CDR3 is CASSILRQAKNIQYF. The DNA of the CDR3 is TGTGCCAGCAGTATCCTGAGGCAAGCCAAAAACATTCAGTACTTC.

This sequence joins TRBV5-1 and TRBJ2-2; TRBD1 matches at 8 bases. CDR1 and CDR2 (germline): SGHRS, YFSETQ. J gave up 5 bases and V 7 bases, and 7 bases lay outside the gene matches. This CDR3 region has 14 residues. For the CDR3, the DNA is TGCGCCAGCTATACCGGACAGGGAACCGGGGAGCTGTTTTTT. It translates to CASYTGQGTGELFF.

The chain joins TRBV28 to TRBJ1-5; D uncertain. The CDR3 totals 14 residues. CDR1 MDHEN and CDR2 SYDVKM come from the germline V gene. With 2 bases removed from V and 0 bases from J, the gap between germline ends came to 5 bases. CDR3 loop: CASSLRVSNQPQHF. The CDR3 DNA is TGTGCCAGCAGTTTACGCGTTAGCAATCAGCCCCAGCATTTT.

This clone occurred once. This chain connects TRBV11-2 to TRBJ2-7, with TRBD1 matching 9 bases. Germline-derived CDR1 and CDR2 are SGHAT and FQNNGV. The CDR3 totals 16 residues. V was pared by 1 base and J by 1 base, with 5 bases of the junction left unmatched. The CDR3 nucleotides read TGTGCCAGCAGCTTAGGGACCGGGACAGGGTCCTACGAGCAGTACTTC. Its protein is CASSLGTGTGSYEQYF. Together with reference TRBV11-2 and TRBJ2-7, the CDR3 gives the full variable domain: EAGVAQSPRYKIIEKRQSVAFWCNPISGHATLYWYQQILGQGPKLLIQFQNNGVVDDSQLPKDRFSAERLKGVDSTLKIQPAKLEDSAVYLCASSLGTGTGSYEQYFGPGTRLTVT.

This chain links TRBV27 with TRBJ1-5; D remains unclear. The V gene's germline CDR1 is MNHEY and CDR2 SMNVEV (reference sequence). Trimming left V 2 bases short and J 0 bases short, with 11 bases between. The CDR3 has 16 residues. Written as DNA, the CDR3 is TGTGCCAGCAGTTTAGGCGCCGAGAATAGCAATCAGCCCCAGCATTTT. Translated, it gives CASSLGAENSNQPQHF.

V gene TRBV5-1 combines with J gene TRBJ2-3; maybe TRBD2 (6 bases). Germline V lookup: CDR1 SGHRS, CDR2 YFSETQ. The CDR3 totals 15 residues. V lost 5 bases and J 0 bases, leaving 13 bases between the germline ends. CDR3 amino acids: CASSFAAGSTDTQYF. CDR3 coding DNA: TGCGCCAGCAGTTTTGCAGCGGGTAGCACAGATACGCAGTATTTT.

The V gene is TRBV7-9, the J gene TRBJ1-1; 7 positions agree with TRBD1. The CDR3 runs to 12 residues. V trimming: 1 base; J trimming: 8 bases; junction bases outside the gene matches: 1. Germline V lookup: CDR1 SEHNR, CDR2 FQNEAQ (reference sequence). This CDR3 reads CASSLGDSEAFF. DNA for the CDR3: TGTGCCAGCAGCTTAGGGGACAGCGAAGCTTTCTTT.

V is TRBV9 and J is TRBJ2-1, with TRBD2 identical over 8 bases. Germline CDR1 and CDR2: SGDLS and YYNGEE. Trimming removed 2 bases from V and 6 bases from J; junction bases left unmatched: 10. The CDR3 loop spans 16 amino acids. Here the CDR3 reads CASSVITGGLGNEQFF. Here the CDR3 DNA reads TGTGCCAGCAGCGTGATTACGGGAGGGCTAGGCAATGAGCAGTTCTTC.

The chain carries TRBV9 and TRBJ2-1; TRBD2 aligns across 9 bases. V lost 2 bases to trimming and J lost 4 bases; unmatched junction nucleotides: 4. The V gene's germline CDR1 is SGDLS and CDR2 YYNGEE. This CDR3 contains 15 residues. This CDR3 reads CASSVSAGGYNEQFF. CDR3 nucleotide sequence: TGTGCCAGCAGCGTTAGTGCGGGGGGGTACAATGAGCAGTTCTTC.

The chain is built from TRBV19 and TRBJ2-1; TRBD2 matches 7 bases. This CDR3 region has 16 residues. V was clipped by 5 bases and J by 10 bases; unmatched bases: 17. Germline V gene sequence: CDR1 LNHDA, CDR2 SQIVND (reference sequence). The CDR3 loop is CASSPGASGVDGEQFF. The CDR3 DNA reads TGTGCCAGTAGTCCAGGCGCTAGCGGAGTCGATGGGGAGCAGTTCTTC.

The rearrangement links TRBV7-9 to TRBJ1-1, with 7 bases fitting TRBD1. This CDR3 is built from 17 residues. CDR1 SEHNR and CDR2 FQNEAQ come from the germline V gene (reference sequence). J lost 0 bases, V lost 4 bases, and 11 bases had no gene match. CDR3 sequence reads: CASSYKTGEVLNTEAFF. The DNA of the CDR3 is TGTGCCAGCAGCTATAAAACAGGGGAGGTTTTGAACACTGAAGCTTTCTTT.

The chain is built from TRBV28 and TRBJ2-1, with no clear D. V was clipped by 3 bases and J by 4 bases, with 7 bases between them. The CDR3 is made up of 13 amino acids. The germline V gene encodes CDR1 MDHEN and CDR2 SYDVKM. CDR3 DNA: TGTGCCAGCAGTTTGCAGACTTACAATGAGCAGTTCTTC. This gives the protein CASSLQTYNEQFF.

The DNA of the CDR3 is TGTGCCAGCAGCGCGGACAGGGGGATCGGTCAGCCCCAGCATTTT. This codes for CASSADRGIGQPQHF. This chain uses TRBV5-6 with TRBJ1-5, with 10 bases matching TRBD1. Germline V gene sequence: CDR1 SGHDT, CDR2 YYEEEE. The trim removed 4 bases at V and 6 bases at J, leaving 7 bases unmatched. CDR3 length: 15 residues. Supplemented by reference TRBV5-6 and TRBJ1-5, the full variable domain reads DAGVTQSPTHLIKTRGQQVTLRCSPKSGHDTVSWYQQALGQGPQFIFQYYEEEERQRGNFPDRFSGHQFPNYSSELNVNALLLGDSALYLCASSADRGIGQPQHFGDGTRLSIL.

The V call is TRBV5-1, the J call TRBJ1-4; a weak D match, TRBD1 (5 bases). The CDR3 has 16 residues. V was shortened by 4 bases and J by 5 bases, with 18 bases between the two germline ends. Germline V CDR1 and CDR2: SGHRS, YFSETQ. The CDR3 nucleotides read TGCGCCAGCAGCCTGGATCCACAGGACACGAATGAAAAACTGTTTTTT. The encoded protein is CASSLDPQDTNEKLFF.

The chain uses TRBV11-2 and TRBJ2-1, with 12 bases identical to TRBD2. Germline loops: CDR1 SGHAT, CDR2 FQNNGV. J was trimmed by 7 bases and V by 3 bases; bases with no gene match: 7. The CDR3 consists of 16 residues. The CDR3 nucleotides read TGTGCCAGCAGCTTCCTGACTAGCGGGGGTATAAATGAGCAGTTCTTC. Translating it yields CASSFLTSGGINEQFF.

DNA of the CDR3: TGCGCCAGCAGCTTGGCCGCGTATCTTTACGAGCAGTACTTC. Protein product: CASSLAAYLYEQYF. The chain carries TRBV5-1 and TRBJ2-7; no definite D call. The V gene's germline CDR1 is SGHRS and CDR2 YFSETQ. This CDR3 comprises 14 residues. Trimming removed 0 bases at V and 4 bases at J, with 11 bases between.

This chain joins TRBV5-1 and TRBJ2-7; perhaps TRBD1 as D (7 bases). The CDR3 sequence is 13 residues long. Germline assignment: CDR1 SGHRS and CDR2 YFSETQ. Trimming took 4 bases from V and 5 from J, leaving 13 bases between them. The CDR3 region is CASSATGRHEQYF. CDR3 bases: TGCGCCAGCAGCGCGACAGGGAGGCACGAGCAGTACTTC.

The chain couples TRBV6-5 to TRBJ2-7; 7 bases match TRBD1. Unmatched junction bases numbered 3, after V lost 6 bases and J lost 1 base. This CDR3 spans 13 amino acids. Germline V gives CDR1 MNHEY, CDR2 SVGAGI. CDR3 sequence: CASSSGQSYEQYF. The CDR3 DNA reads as TGTGCCAGCAGCTCGGGACAGTCCTACGAGCAGTACTTC.

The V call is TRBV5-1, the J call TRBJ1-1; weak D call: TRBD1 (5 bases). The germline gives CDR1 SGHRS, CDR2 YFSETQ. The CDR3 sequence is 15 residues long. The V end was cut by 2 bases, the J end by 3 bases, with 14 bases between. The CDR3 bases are TGCGCCAGCAGCTTTCGCCAGGGAGTATACACTGAAGCTTTCTTT. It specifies CASSFRQGVYTEAFF.

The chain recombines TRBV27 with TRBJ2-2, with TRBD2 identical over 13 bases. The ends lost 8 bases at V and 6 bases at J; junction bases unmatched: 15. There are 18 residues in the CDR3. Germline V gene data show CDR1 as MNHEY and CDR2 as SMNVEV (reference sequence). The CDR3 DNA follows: TGTGCCAGCTCCTCCCCCGGACTAGCGGGAGCGGGCCCCGGGGAGCTGTTTTTT. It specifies CASSSPGLAGAGPGELFF.

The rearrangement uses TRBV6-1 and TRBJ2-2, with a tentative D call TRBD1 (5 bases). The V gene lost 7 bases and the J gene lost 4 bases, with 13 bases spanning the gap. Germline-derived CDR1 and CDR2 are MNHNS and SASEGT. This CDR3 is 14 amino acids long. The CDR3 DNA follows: TGTGCCAGCATTCTATTTCAGGGCACCGGGGAGCTGTTTTTT. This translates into CASILFQGTGELFF.

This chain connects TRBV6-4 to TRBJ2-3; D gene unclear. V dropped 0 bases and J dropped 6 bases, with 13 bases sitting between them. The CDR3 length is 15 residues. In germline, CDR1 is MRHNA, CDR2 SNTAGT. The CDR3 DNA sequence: TGTGCCAGCAGTGACTCGGAACACGGTGCGGATACGCAGTATTTT. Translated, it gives CASSDSEHGADTQYF.

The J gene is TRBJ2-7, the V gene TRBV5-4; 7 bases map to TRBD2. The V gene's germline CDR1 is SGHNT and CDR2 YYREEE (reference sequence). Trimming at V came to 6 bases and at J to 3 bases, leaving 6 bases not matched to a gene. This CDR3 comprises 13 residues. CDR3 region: CASKAGVGYEQYF. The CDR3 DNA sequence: TGTGCCAGCAAGGCGGGGGTTGGCTACGAGCAGTACTTC.